This T cell receptor beta chain was observed in a study of CD8 T cells in Susac syndrome. Broader study findings: The study conceded that its TCR sequencing and HLA analysis involved relatively few individuals.

Turning to this clonotype: The target antigen is unknown.

CDR1 LNHDA and CDR2 SQIVND come from the germline V gene (reference sequence). This CDR3 has 15 residues. Trimming took off 6 bases at V and 4 bases at J, with 17 bases between the two ends. RNA totalling roughly 0.45 to 1 ug underwent reverse transcription with random hexamers. Across 54 Vbeta and 13 Jbeta, immunoSEQ multiplex PCR amplified TCR beta CDR3. MiXCR, run by TCRdb on the immunoSEQ multiplex PCR reads, gives a single entry per CDR3 protein. This table has some 110,000 distinct CDR3 sequences, approximately 95% appearing once. Negative isolation was used for CD8+ and CD4+ T cells and FACS enrichment for TEMRA cells.

The sequence came from a human donor with multiple sclerosis. The J gene is TRBJ2-3, the V gene TRBV19; D remains unclear. The specimen sequenced was CD8+ T cells from PBMCs. CDR3 nucleotides: TGTGCCAGTAGGTTAAGGCCCCATCTGGCAGATACGCAGTATTTT. This codes for CASRLRPHLADTQYF.